The clone carrying this T cell receptor (beta chain) showed up just a few times. Construction of the TCRbeta library involved unique molecular identifiers. MiXCR, applied by TCRdb to the PCR reads, yields one record per CDR3 protein. The data contain roughly 500,000 distinct CDR3 sequences, roughly 33% of them singletons. CDR1 is SGHTA and CDR2 is FQGNSA in the germline V gene. J gave up 5 bases and V 3 bases, and 12 bases lay outside the gene matches. The CDR3 extends over 16 amino acids. The data stem from a study of T-cell reconstitution after alpha-beta-depleted transplantation in children. This clonotype was sampled from a human donor who donated a stem cell graft to a child with aplastic anemia. Here the sequenced sample was PBMCs from the stem cell graft donor, taken from the stem cell graft. The J gene is TRBJ2-5, the V gene TRBV7-2, with 7 positions matching TRBD2. The CDR3 sequence is CASSFPTGRGSETQYF. In DNA form, the CDR3 reads TGTGCCAGCAGCTTCCCTACTGGGAGGGGCTCGGAGACCCAGTACTTC.